A selection of T cell receptor beta chains follows, all from one sample in a study of cytomegalovirus exposure and HLA in healthy donors. Produced via immunoSEQ multiplex PCR; TCRdb's table is partial and in-frame only. In the table there are about 140,000 clones, 60% to 75% of which are singletons. Sequenced sample: PBMCs. The receptors come from a man aged 30-40 years in good health and CMV-seronegative. Both conserved end residues are part of each CDR3.

j_gene: TRBJ2-7
v_gene: TRBV27
CDR3aa: CASSRTGGLEQYF

j_gene: TRBJ1-1
v_gene: TRBV7-9
CDR3aa: CASSLSGYRTEAFF

j_gene: TRBJ1-1
v_gene: TRBV2
CDR3aa: CASNPQGANTEAFF

j_gene: TRBJ2-1
v_gene: TRBV7-2
CDR3aa: CASSPHNEQFF

j_gene: TRBJ1-1
v_gene: TRBV6-5
CDR3aa: CASSFQTQTTEAFF

j_gene: TRBJ1-6
v_gene: TRBV18
CDR3aa: CASSLAGRDNSPLHF

j_gene: TRBJ2-5
v_gene: TRBV19
CDR3aa: CASSSQGWETQYF

j_gene: TRBJ2-7
v_gene: TRBV7-8
CDR3aa: CASSLAAGTGASWEQYF

j_gene: TRBJ2-7
v_gene: TRBV6-4
CDR3aa: CASSDWGTPWCEQYF

j_gene: TRBJ1-2
v_gene: TRBV6-6
CDR3aa: CASRIRAPTGDGYTF

j_gene: TRBJ2-7
v_gene: TRBV5-6
CDR3aa: CASSFSVGNEQYF

j_gene: TRBJ2-7
v_gene: TRBV21-1
CDR3aa: CASSKRDYEQYF

j_gene: TRBJ2-4
v_gene: TRBV5-6
CDR3aa: CASSLAGGVENSQYF

j_gene: TRBJ1-6
v_gene: TRBV28
CDR3aa: CASSPPGQDNSPLHF

j_gene: TRBJ2-2
v_gene: TRBV10-1
CDR3aa: CASSQDRTGIPGELFF

j_gene: TRBJ2-7
v_gene: TRBV27
CDR3aa: CASSQNSYEQYF

j_gene: TRBJ2-1
v_gene: TRBV5-1
CDR3aa: CASSLAGLEGEQFF

j_gene: TRBJ2-1
v_gene: TRBV5-4
CDR3aa: CASSFGGLYNEQFF

j_gene: TRBJ2-3
v_gene: TRBV27
CDR3aa: CASRDEAGPHTDTQYF

j_gene: TRBJ2-3
v_gene: TRBV6-6
CDR3aa: CASSSDRDTQYF

j_gene: TRBJ2-1
v_gene: TRBV7-3
CDR3aa: CASSLDLREQFF

j_gene: TRBJ1-5
v_gene: TRBV30
CDR3aa: CAWSVRQPNQPQHF

j_gene: TRBJ2-7
v_gene: TRBV19
CDR3aa: CASSSEGQLYSYEQYF

j_gene: TRBJ1-1
v_gene: TRBV6-5
CDR3aa: CASIRTALNTEAFF

j_gene: TRBJ2-1
v_gene: TRBV14
CDR3aa: CASSQIGRGPNEQFF

j_gene: TRBJ2-6
v_gene: TRBV6-6
CDR3aa: CASRTRGSGANVLTF

j_gene: TRBJ1-1
v_gene: TRBV14
CDR3aa: CASSQGRLNTEAFF

j_gene: TRBJ1-6
v_gene: TRBV25-1
CDR3aa: CASSDSGGTNSPLHF

j_gene: TRBJ2-4
v_gene: TRBV9
CDR3aa: CASSPRQGINIQYF

j_gene: -
v_gene: TRBV6-5
CDR3aa: CASSGQGAKPYEQYF

j_gene: TRBJ1-2
v_gene: TRBV18
CDR3aa: CASSAGDGYGYTF

j_gene: TRBJ2-2
v_gene: TRBV19
CDR3aa: CASSSRDSSSTGELFF

j_gene: TRBJ2-1
v_gene: TRBV2
CDR3aa: CASSEQGYNEQFF

j_gene: TRBJ2-3
v_gene: TRBV11-2
CDR3aa: CASRLAGALDTQYF

j_gene: TRBJ2-1
v_gene: TRBV7-9
CDR3aa: CASSTSTGILYNEQFF

j_gene: TRBJ2-3
v_gene: TRBV7-9
CDR3aa: CASRGTSGAADTQYF